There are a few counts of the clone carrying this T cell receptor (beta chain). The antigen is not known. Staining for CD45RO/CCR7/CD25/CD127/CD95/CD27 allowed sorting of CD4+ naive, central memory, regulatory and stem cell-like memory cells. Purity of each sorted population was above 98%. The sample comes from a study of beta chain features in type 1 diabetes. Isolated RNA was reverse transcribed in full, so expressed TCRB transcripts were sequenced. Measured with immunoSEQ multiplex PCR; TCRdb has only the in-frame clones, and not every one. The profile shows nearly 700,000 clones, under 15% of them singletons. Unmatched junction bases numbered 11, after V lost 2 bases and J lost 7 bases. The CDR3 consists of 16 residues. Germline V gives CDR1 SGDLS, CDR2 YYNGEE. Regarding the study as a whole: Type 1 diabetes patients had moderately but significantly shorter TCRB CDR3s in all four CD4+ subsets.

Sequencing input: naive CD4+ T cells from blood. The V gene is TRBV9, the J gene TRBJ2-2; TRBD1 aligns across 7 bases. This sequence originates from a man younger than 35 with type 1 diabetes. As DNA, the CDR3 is TGTGCCAGCAGCGTGAGGCTAGACAGGGCAGGCGGGGAGCTGTTTTTT. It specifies CASSVRLDRAGGELFF.